Below, 3 T cell receptor beta chains from the same sample are listed, as sequenced in a study of T cells in localized non-small cell lung cancer. Generated by immunoSEQ multiplex PCR, the TCRdb table keeps only in-frame clones and is missing some. Found here are roughly 1,100 clones, 20% to 25% of them singletons; the top ten hold around 10%. Here the sequenced sample was normal lung tissue next to the tumor, taken before any cancer treatment. These TCRs come from a woman aged 35 to 70 with stage III squamous cell lung carcinoma.

This clone has only a few counts. The chain joins TRBV6-8 to TRBJ1-2, with TRBD1 identical over 12 bases. Trimming cost V 2 bases and J 7 bases; bases outside gene matches: 2. The length of the CDR3 is 14 residues. CDR1 is MNHGY and CDR2 is SAAAGT in the germline V gene. The CDR3 DNA reads as TGTGCCAGCAGTTACGGGACAGGGGGCAGTGGCTACACCTTC. Its protein is CASSYGTGGSGYTF.

CDR3 in amino acids: CASSPGTGNQPQHF. CDR3 coding DNA: TGTGCCAGCAGCCCCGGGACAGGTAATCAGCCCCAGCATTTT. V and J are TRBV11-3 and TRBJ1-5; 8 nucleotides line up with TRBD1. CDR3 length: 14 residues. Looked up from germline, CDR1 is SGHNT and CDR2 is YENEEA. The J segment lost 4 bases and the V segment lost 5 bases, leaving 4 bases of the junction unmatched.

The V and J genes are TRBV29-1 and TRBJ2-7, with D unclear. The CDR3 spans 12 residues. Germline CDR1 is SQVTM and CDR2 is ANQGSEA. Trimming took off 4 bases at V and 4 bases at J, with 11 bases between the two ends. The DNA for the CDR3 is TGCAGCGTTGTGGCAGGCCAATACGAGCAGTACTTC. Its protein product is CSVVAGQYEQYF.